The clone carrying this T cell receptor beta chain showed up many times. The data belong to a study of CD8 T cells in ankylosing spondylitis. From germline, CDR1 is SQVTM and CDR2 ANQGSEA. This CDR3 contains 10 residues. Trimming pared 4 bases from V and 7 bases from J, leaving 7 bases between. TCRdb reanalysed the 5' RACE reads using MiXCR and keeps one entry per CDR3 protein. Of some 92,000 distinct CDR3 sequences in the sample, approximately 30% were seen once. The sample was blood, either unsorted or a sorted T cell fraction (not recorded which). The V call is TRBV29-1, the J call TRBJ1-1; D unclear. This TCR derives from a male donor with ankylosing spondylitis or in good health (not recorded which). CDR3 region: CSVADNEAFF. CDR3 bases: TGCAGCGTTGCGGATAATGAAGCTTTCTTT.